Detailed here is one T cell receptor beta chain. It has no known antigen specificity. Read data end 3 residues before the CDR3 end; the end is taken from the germline J gene. Trimming costs V 1 base and J 2 bases, and their ends lie 9 bases apart. From cysteine to phenylalanine, the CDR3 is 15 amino acids long. The DNA has 36 bases, all within the CDR3, and is read from base 1. Looking up the germline V gene (reference sequence) yields CDR1 SGHNT and CDR2 YYREEE. Standard criteria, namely reduction of serum IgG, IgA and/or IgM below the normal range together with specific antibody deficiency, were applied for the diagnosis of CVID. There were 40 to 45 subjects in the CVID group (roughly 30 male and roughly 15 female), ranging in age from roughly 9 to 65 years, with a mean age of around 40. Most of the CVID patients and most of the healthy controls were of Caucasian heritage. All CVID subjects had received replacement immunoglobulin therapy for at least one year at the time of study participation. At blood collection, none of the CVID subjects was ill or on immunomodulatory or immunosuppressive medication. From each donor, roughly 5 to 8.5 ml of heparinized peripheral whole blood was collected. Genomic DNA from adults with common variable immune deficiency (CVID) and from healthy adult controls was used for sequencing of TCRbeta CDR3 repertoires. Diluted blood was density-centrifuged over Hypaque 1077 or Ficoll-Paque to isolate peripheral blood mononuclear cells. Genomic DNA was obtained from unsorted mononuclear cells using either Qiagen column purification or a centrifugation-based method.

This entry is derived from a study of T cell clonality in common variable immunodeficiency (dated by TCRdb to about 2015). The research as a whole found: Fewer TCRbeta clones were shared among CVID subjects than among healthy controls (p < 0.0001). Reportedly, TCRbeta sequences from CVID had fewer deletions and N-nucleotide insertions, and highly modified clones with 13 or more V deletions were absent from CVID. Even though DNA input was the same, control samples had an average of around 82,000 unique sequences each, compared with approximately 32,000 in CVID samples. The authors noted that sequencing repertoires of T cell subpopulations would be needed to clarify what caused the increased clonality in CVID. TCRbeta clonality was higher in CVID subjects than in healthy controls (t-test p = 0.018), and the increase was most characteristic of about a third of subjects. Correlations of repertoire features with clinical complications were constrained by heterogeneity among patients within the CVID cohort.

Equivalent amounts of genomic DNA from CVID and control samples were used as sequencing input. For every sample, a 60 bp segment covering the rearranged TCRbeta CDR3 region was amplified and then sequenced. The immunoSEQ assay, a bias-corrected multiplex PCR combined with high-throughput sequencing, was used for TCRbeta amplification. From the authors' description of their analysis: Each unique nucleotide sequence was treated as a clone and annotated with V, D and J genes, copy number and frequency. Sequences were labeled productive if in frame, and non-productive if out of frame or containing stop codons. As previously described, Shannon's entropy was used to calculate clonality. The predicted amino acid sequences of productive clones were used to derive mean CDR3 Kyte-Doolittle hydropathy. The R hclust function was used to hierarchically cluster scaled V gene usage with Manhattan distance and complete linkage. Sharing of clones by CDR3 amino acid sequence was evaluated by resampling 12 repertoires per group over 100 rounds. The repertoires were screened for over 60 published EBV-specific TCRbeta sequences and 245 published CMV-specific TCRbeta sequences. After two CVID samples that produced fewer than 10,000 sequences were dropped from the analysis, a few dozen CVID repertoires remained. TCRdb holds this immuneACCESS table with in-frame rearrangements only. Some clones are missing; in checked studies, unresolved V genes explain under half, and the rest has no known cause. D and trimming come from the DNA, and the V and J calls and clone size come from that table. Per the sample table, the count is about 15,000 clones. Of the sample, 4.9% is held by the ten largest clones.

This receptor chain uses TRBV5-4 and TRBJ2-2; the D gene cannot be resolved reliably. The receptor comes from a human donor with common variable immunodeficiency. The specimen sequenced was peripheral blood mononuclear cells. The CDR3 bases that were read are TGTGCCAGCAGCTTGAAGTCCAGAAACACCGGGGAG. This yields the protein CASSLKSRNTGE. The full-length CDR3 reads as CASSLKSRNTGELFF.